This TCR beta chain appears in the sequencing data of a study of T cell responses to AZD1222 COVID-19 vaccine. Assay used: immunoSEQ multiplex PCR; TCRdb lists only in-frame clones, some missing. The top ten clones hold roughly 4.3% of a sample with 86,000 or so clones, about 90% of them seen once. V lost 10 bases, J lost 7 bases, and 19 bases lay in between. CDR1 is LNHDA and CDR2 is SQIVND in the germline V gene (reference sequence). The CDR3 contains 13 residues. The sequencing here drew on peripheral blood, taken on day 0 of MenACWY control vaccination. V is TRBV19 and J is TRBJ1-1, with D tentatively TRBD1 (5 bases). The receptor was derived from an adult in good health. The CDR3 DNA is TGTGCCACCCTGAGGAGGGGCGCGGATGAAGCTTTCTTT. The encoded protein is CATLRRGADEAFF.